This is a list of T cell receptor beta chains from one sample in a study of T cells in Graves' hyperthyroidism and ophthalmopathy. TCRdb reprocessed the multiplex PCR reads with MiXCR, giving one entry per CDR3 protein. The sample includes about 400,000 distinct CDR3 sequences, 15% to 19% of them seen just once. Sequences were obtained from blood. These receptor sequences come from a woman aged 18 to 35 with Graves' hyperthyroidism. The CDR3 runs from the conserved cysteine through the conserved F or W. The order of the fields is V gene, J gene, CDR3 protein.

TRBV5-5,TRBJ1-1,CASSRENSMNTEAFF
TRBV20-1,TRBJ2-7,CSARDNSYEQYF
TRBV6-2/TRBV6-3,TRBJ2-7,CASSLRQNHGQYF
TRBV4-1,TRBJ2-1,CASSHAGTGPTDEQFF
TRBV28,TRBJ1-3,CASSSGGHPVSGNTIYF
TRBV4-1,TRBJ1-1,CASSRMRTEPKAFF
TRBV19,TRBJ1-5,CASSITGGRNQPQHF
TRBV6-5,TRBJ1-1,CASSYGTDQAFF
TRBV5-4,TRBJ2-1,CASSQNPGQGTDEQFF
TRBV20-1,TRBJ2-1,CSAREGSGAGNEQFF
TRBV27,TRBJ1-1,CASSLTQGLVTNTEAFF
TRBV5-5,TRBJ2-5,CASESWAQETQYF
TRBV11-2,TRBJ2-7,CASSFPPNSAPYEQYF
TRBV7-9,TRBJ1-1,CASSFFAPNTEAFF
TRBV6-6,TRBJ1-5,CASSYSIQSSQHF
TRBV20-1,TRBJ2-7,CSARDPAGSYEQYF
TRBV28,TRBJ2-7,CASSLWRDRPGLTREQYF